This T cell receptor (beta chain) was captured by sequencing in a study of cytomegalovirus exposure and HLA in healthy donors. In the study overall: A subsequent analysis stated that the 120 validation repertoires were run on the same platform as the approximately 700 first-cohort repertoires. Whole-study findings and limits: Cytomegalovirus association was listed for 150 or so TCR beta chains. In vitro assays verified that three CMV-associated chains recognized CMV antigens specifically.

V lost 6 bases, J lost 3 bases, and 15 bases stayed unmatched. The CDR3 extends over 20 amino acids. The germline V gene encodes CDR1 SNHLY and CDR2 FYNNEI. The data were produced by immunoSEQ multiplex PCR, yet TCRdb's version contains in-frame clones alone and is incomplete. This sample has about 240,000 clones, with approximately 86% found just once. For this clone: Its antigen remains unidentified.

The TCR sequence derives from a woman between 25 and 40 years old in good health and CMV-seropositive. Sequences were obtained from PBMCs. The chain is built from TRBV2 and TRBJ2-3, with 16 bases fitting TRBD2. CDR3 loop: CASRDSPGLAGGPGTDTQYF. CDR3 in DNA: TGTGCCAGCAGGGATTCACCGGGACTAGCGGGAGGGCCTGGGACAGATACGCAGTATTTT.